The 19 T cell receptor beta chains below come from one sample, sequenced in a study of blood T cell repertoires in COVID-19. The protocol was immunoSEQ multiplex PCR, while the TCRdb copy is restricted to in-frame clones and leaves out a portion. The sample holds about 63,000 clones, more than 75% seen once. Sequencing was carried out using peripheral blood. The receptors derive from a man aged 45-65 years with active COVID-19.

The J gene is TRBJ1-5, the V gene TRBV15; D not resolved. Trimming pared 1 base from V and 0 bases from J, leaving 7 bases between. This CDR3 has 15 residues. CDR1 is LNHNV and CDR2 is YYDKDF in the germline V gene (reference sequence). In nucleotides, the CDR3 is TGTGCCACCAGCAGAGGACTGTATAGCAATCAGCCCCAGCATTTT. It specifies CATSRGLYSNQPQHF.

The V gene is TRBV24-1, the J gene TRBJ1-2; 8 positions match TRBD1. The CDR3 runs 15 residues. The germline V gene has CDR1 KGHDR and CDR2 SFDVKD. After removal of 3 bases from V and 8 bases from J, the junction contained 10 bases not matched to a gene. Here the CDR3 reads CATSDARQGNWGYTF. For the CDR3, the DNA is TGTGCCACCAGTGATGCCCGACAGGGGAATTGGGGCTACACCTTC.

This chain's CDR3 is CAWSGGGASGHKGGGYEQYF. The CDR3 DNA sequence: TGTGCCTGGAGTGGTGGCGGAGCTAGCGGGCACAAAGGGGGGGGATACGAGCAGTACTTC. The chain links TRBV30 to TRBJ2-7, with TRBD2 matching over 8 bases. The CDR3 runs 20 residues. Unmatched junction bases numbered 24, after V lost 1 base and J lost 4 bases. Per germline, CDR1 GTSNPN and CDR2 SVGIG (reference sequence). Complete variable domain (other parts from reference TRBV30 and TRBJ2-7): SQTIHQWPATLVQPVGSPLSLECTVEGTSNPNLYWYRQAAGRGLQLLFYSVGIGQISSEVPQNLSASRPQDRQFILSSKKLLLSDSGFYLCAWSGGGASGHKGGGYEQYFGPGTRLTVT.

The rearrangement links TRBV27 to TRBJ2-5; 9 bases align to TRBD2. Germline CDR1 reads MNHEY; CDR2 reads SMNVEV (reference sequence). The CDR3 loop spans 15 amino acids. V was pared by 2 bases and J by 4 bases, with 5 bases of the junction left unmatched. Here the CDR3 reads CASSLISGSPETQYF. In DNA, the CDR3 is TGTGCCAGCAGTTTAATTAGCGGGAGCCCAGAGACCCAGTACTTC.

This sequence joins TRBV4-2 and TRBJ1-3, with D perhaps matching TRBD1 (6 bases). Germline lookup yields CDR1 LGHNA and CDR2 YNFKEQ. The CDR3 sequence is 16 residues long. V shed 1 base and J shed 0 bases, with 10 bases lying between them. This CDR3 is CASSQGGRGSGNTIYF. The CDR3 DNA reads TGTGCCAGCAGCCAAGGTGGCAGGGGCTCTGGAAACACCATATATTTT.

This clone has more than one count but fewer than ten. The chain links TRBV14 to TRBJ2-7; 9 bases fit TRBD1. V shed 6 bases and J 2 bases; nucleotides not matched to a gene: 5. Germline V gene sequence: CDR1 SGHDN, CDR2 FVKESK. The CDR3 extends over 14 amino acids. The DNA for the CDR3 is TGTGCCAGCAGGTCGGGGACAGGGACCTACGAGCAGTACTTC. Its protein is CASRSGTGTYEQYF.

The chain carries TRBV28 and TRBJ2-1, with TRBD1 matching 9 bases. Germline CDR1 MDHEN, CDR2 SYDVKM. The CDR3 contains 15 residues. With V trimmed by 5 bases and J by 6 bases, 8 bases remained unmatched. The CDR3: CASSQSGQGLNEQFF. As DNA, the CDR3 is TGTGCCAGCAGTCAGTCGGGACAGGGACTCAATGAGCAGTTCTTC.

J is TRBJ1-2 and V is TRBV5-1; TRBD1 might be the D (5 bases). The CDR3 is made up of 14 amino acids. V gave up 0 bases and J gave up 7 bases, with 13 bases separating them. The germline V gene has CDR1 SGHRS and CDR2 YFSETQ. The CDR3 loop is CASSLADRMGGYTF. Written as DNA, the CDR3 is TGCGCCAGCAGCTTGGCCGACAGAATGGGTGGCTACACCTTC.

The genes are TRBV5-1 and TRBJ2-7, with 10 bases that match TRBD2. After removal of 0 bases from V and 6 bases from J, the junction contained 6 bases not matched to a gene. Germline V gene data show CDR1 as SGHRS and CDR2 as YFSETQ. The CDR3 has 15 amino acids. CDR3 DNA: TGCGCCAGCAGCTTGGGTCTAGCGGGAGAAGGCGAGCAGTACTTC. It codes for CASSLGLAGEGEQYF.

This clone came up many times. The rearrangement joins TRBV10-3 to TRBJ2-1; 7 nucleotides match TRBD1. Unmatched junction bases numbered 9, after V lost 0 bases and J lost 4 bases. CDR1 and CDR2 (germline): ENHRY, SYGVKD. This CDR3 region has 17 residues. CDR3 loop: CAISESEYGTEYNEQFF. CDR3 bases: TGTGCCATCAGTGAGTCGGAATACGGGACAGAGTACAATGAGCAGTTCTTC.

CDR3 bases: TGTGCCACGACCGGGACAGGGCGGAACGAGCAGTACTTC. It encodes CATTGTGRNEQYF. The J gene is TRBJ2-7, the V gene TRBV28, with 9 bases that match TRBD1. The CDR3 runs 13 residues. After removal of 10 bases from V and 5 bases from J, the junction contained 9 bases not matched to a gene. Germline values: CDR1 MDHEN, CDR2 SYDVKM.

The chain combines TRBV4-3 with TRBJ2-6; 9 nucleotides line up with TRBD2. The trim removed 2 bases at V and 0 bases at J, leaving 5 bases unmatched. From germline, CDR1 is LGHNA and CDR2 YSLEER. The CDR3 contains 18 residues. CDR3 in amino acids: CASSQQTSGISGANVLTF. DNA for the CDR3: TGCGCCAGCAGCCAACAGACTAGCGGCATCTCTGGGGCCAACGTCCTGACTTTC.

The rearrangement uses TRBV6-2 or TRBV6-3 and TRBJ2-3; 8 bases match TRBD2. The CDR3 is 15 amino acids. Germline CDR1 is MNHEY and CDR2 is SVGEGT. Trimming cost V 4 bases and J 4 bases; bases outside gene matches: 7. The CDR3 loop is CASSSQREYPDTQYF. The CDR3 DNA is TGTGCCAGCAGTTCCCAGCGGGAGTATCCAGATACGCAGTATTTT.

The gene calls are TRBV6-5 and TRBJ2-7, with 10 bases aligning to TRBD1. Trimming at V came to 2 bases and at J to 2 bases, leaving 3 bases not matched to a gene. The CDR3 is made up of 15 amino acids. The germline CDR1 and CDR2 sequences are MNHEY and SVGAGI. The CDR3 nucleotides are TGTGCCAGCAGTTACCGGGACAGGGGACCCTACGAGCAGTACTTC. It translates to CASSYRDRGPYEQYF.

CDR3 sequence reads: CASSFREGLAGDNEQFF. CDR3 coding DNA: TGTGCCAGCAGTTTCCGCGAGGGACTAGCGGGAGACAATGAGCAGTTCTTC. The gene calls are TRBV6-2 or TRBV6-3 and TRBJ2-1; 14 positions match TRBD2. The CDR3 is 17 amino acids. The V gene's germline CDR1 is MNHEY and CDR2 SVGEGT. The V gene end was trimmed by 4 bases and the J gene end by 5 bases; junction bases not matched to a gene: 7.

The CDR3 here is CASSPGTSPKDEQFF. CDR3 sequence (DNA): TGTGCCAGCAGCCCCGGGACTTCCCCTAAGGATGAGCAGTTCTTC. The chain carries TRBV3-1 (or the pseudogene TRBV3-2) and TRBJ2-1; tentatively, D is TRBD2 (6 bases). This CDR3 has 15 residues. The V gene lost 4 bases and the J gene lost 8 bases, with 18 bases spanning the gap. CDR1 is LGHDT and CDR2 is YNNKEL in the germline V gene (reference sequence).

The chain carries TRBV18 and TRBJ1-2; 7 nucleotides agree with TRBD1. V lost 0 bases and J lost 6; bases outside the gene matches: 4. Germline V gives CDR1 KGHSH, CDR2 LQKENI. There are 14 residues in the CDR3. Here the CDR3 DNA reads TGTGCCAGCTCACCACCTACAGGGGTAGATGGCTACACCTTC. Amino acids: CASSPPTGVDGYTF.

This chain links TRBV2 with TRBJ2-7; tentatively, D is TRBD2 (5 bases). Germline V lookup: CDR1 SNHLY, CDR2 FYNNEI. The CDR3 extends over 14 amino acids. V lost 4 bases to trimming and J lost 9 bases, with 19 bases between them. CDR3 in amino acids: CASSVVTRQEGQYF. The CDR3 bases are TGTGCCAGCAGTGTGGTAACTAGGCAAGAGGGGCAGTACTTC. Drawing the rest from reference TRBV2 and TRBJ2-7, the complete variable domain is EPEVTQTPSHQVTQMGQEVILRCVPISNHLYFYWYRQILGQKVEFLVSFYNNEISEKSEIFDDQFSVERPDGSNFTLKIRSTKLEDSAMYFCASSVVTRQEGQYFGPGTRLTVT.

The chain carries TRBV2 and TRBJ2-5; 9 nucleotides match TRBD1. The V gene end was trimmed by 6 bases and the J gene end by 3 bases; junction bases not matched to a gene: 5. CDR3 length equals 14 residues. Germline lookup yields CDR1 SNHLY and CDR2 FYNNEI. CDR3 amino acids: CASSPQGAKETQYF. The CDR3 DNA sequence: TGTGCCAGCAGCCCACAGGGGGCGAAAGAGACCCAGTACTTC.